In its sample, the clone carrying this T cell receptor beta chain was seen once. Its antigen is currently unknown. Using immunoSEQ multiplex PCR, the repertoire was profiled, and TCRdb retains in-frame clones only, with some absent. The sample yields more than 45,000 clones, 80% to 90% seen once. This sample stems from a study of T cells in localized non-small cell lung cancer. This CDR3 has 14 residues. V was pared by 1 base and J by 8 bases, with 3 bases of the junction left unmatched. Germline V gives CDR1 SGHTA, CDR2 FQGNSA. Whole-study findings and limits: Clonality peaked in uninvolved adjacent lung rather than tumor.

Sequences were derived from peripheral blood, sampled before any cancer treatment. The sequence came from a male donor older than 55 with stage III squamous cell lung carcinoma. This chain uses TRBV7-2 with TRBJ2-1; 9 bases fit TRBD2. The chain's CDR3 is CASSLGGRAHEQFF. CDR3 sequence (DNA): TGTGCCAGCAGCTTAGGCGGGAGGGCCCATGAGCAGTTCTTC.